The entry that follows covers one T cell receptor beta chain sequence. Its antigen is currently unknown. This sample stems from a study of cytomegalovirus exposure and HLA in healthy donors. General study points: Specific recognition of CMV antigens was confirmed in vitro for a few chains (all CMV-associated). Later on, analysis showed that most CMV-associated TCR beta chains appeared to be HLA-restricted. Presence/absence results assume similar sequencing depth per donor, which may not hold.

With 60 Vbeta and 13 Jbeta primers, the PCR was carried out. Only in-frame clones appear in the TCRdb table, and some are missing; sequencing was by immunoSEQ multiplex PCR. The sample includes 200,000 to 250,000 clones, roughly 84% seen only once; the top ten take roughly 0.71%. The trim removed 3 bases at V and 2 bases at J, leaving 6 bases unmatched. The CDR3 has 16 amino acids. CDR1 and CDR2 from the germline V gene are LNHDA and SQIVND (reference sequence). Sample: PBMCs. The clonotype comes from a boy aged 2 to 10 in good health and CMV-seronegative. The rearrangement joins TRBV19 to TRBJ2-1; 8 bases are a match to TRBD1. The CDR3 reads CASSIWGQDPYNEQFF. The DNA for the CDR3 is TGTGCCAGTAGTATTTGGGGACAGGATCCCTACAATGAGCAGTTCTTC.